Below, one T cell receptor beta chain is given with its context. This specimen comes from a study of blood T cell repertoires in COVID-19. Study information: Spain, Italy and the United States supplied samples that represented acute and convalescent COVID-19.

Germline V lookup: CDR1 SGHRS, CDR2 YFSETQ. CDR3 size: 16 residues. J lost 3 bases, V lost 0 bases, and 5 bases had no gene match. Generated by immunoSEQ multiplex PCR, the TCRdb table keeps only in-frame clones and is missing some. The repertoire consists of 200,000 to 300,000 clones, with more than 75% occurring once and the leading ten covering around 9.1%. The specimen was peripheral blood. This TCR derives from a man in his forties who had recovered from COVID-19. The rearrangement links TRBV5-1 to TRBJ2-5, with 10 bases fitting TRBD2. The CDR3 region has the DNA TGCGCCAGCAGCTTGGGCAGCGGGGGGGTAGAAGAGACCCAGTACTTC. Protein sequence: CASSLGSGGVEETQYF.